This T cell receptor beta chain emerged from a study of blood T cells in healthy people across ages. In regard to this clonotype: No antigen is known for it. A much larger clonotype is one base distant, so this may be a read error.

With a J-beta primer mix and a sample-barcoded 5' primer, a second PCR ran 7 to 11 cycles. TCRdb fed the 5' RACE reads into MiXCR, producing one record per CDR3 protein. The table includes around 1,700,000 distinct CDR3 sequences, 25% to 30% detected once. This CDR3 comprises 15 residues. Germline assignment: CDR1 SGHAT and CDR2 FQNNGV. Study-wide points: Older individuals had lower TCR beta diversity per million T cells (the decline was roughly linear). TCR beta diversity correlated strongly with naive T cell percentage.

This TCR derives from a woman aged 25 to 39 in good health. The chain employs TRBV11-2 and TRBJ1-2; D is unclear. The specimen sequenced was blood. The CDR3 bases are TGTGCCGGCAGCTTAGAGGCAGAAGCTAACTATGGCTACACCTTC. It is translated as CAGSLEAEANYGYTF.